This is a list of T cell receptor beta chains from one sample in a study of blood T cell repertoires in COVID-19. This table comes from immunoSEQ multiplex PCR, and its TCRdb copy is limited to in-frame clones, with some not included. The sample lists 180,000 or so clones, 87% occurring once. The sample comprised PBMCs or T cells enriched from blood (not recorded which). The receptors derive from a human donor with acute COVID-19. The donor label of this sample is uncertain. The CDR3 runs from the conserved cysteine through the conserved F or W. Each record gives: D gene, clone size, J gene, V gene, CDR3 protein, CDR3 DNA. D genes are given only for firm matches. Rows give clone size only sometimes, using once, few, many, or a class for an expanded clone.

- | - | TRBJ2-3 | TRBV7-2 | CASSPPTLKNTQYF | TGTGCCAGCAGCCCTCCCACATTAAAAAATACGCAGTATTTT
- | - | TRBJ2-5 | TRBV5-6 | CASSLDRLEETQYF | TGTGCCAGCAGCTTGGATCGACTAGAGGAGACCCAGTACTTC
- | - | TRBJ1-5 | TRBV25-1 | CASSEVGSPQHF | TGTGCCAGCAGTGAAGTCGGTTCGCCCCAGCATTTT
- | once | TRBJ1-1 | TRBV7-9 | CASGIQGSTEAFF | TGTGCCAGCGGAATACAGGGAAGTACTGAAGCTTTCTTT
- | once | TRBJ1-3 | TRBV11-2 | CASSFKITGTGNTIYF | TGTGCCAGCAGCTTTAAAATAACAGGGACTGGAAACACCATATATTTT
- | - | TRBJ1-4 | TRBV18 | CASSPRQANEKLFF | TGTGCCAGCTCACCACGACAGGCAAACGAAAAACTGTTTTTT
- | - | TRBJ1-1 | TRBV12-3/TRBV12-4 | CASVRELNTEAFF | TGTGCCAGCGTCCGGGAATTGAACACTGAAGCTTTCTTT
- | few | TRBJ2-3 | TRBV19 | CASSVIESSTDTQYF | TGTGCCAGTAGTGTAATAGAGTCAAGTACAGATACGCAGTATTTT
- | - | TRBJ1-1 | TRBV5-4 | CASSFIDTEAFF | TGTGCCAGCAGCTTCATAGACACTGAAGCTTTCTTT
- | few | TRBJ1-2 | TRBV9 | CATQGDYGYTF | TGTGCCACCCAAGGGGACTATGGCTACACCTTC
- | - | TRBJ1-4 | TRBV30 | CAFLSGQYEKLFF | TGTGCCTTCCTGAGTGGACAGTATGAAAAACTGTTTTTT
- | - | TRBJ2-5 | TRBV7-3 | CASSLSSPHQETQYF | TGTGCCAGCAGCTTATCAAGCCCTCACCAAGAGACCCAGTACTTC
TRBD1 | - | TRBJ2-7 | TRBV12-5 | CASGGQGLDEQYF | TGTGCTAGTGGAGGACAGGGTCTCGACGAGCAGTACTTC
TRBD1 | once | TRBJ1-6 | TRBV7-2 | CASSLGGQGLNSPLHF | TGTGCCAGCAGCTTAGGGGGACAGGGCCTTAATTCACCCCTCCACTTT
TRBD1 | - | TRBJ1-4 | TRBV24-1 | CATSVPRKDRGPIEKLFF | TGTGCCACCAGTGTTCCTCGAAAGGACAGGGGGCCCATTGAAAAACTGTTTTTT
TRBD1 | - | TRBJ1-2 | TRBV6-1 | CASSETFPGQGSQGYTF | TGTGCCAGCAGTGAGACATTCCCGGGACAGGGGTCTCAGGGCTACACCTTC
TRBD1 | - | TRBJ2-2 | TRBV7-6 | CASSLGTGWDTGELFF | TGTGCCAGCAGCTTAGGGACAGGGTGGGACACCGGGGAGCTGTTTTTT
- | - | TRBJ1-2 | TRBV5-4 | CASSLALDGDGYTF | TGTGCCAGCAGCTTGGCCCTGGACGGGGATGGCTACACCTTC
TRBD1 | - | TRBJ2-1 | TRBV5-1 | CASSLPGDRDNEQFF | TGCGCCAGCAGCTTGCCCGGAGACAGGGACAATGAGCAGTTCTTC
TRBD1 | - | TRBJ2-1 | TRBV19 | CASSPEGGQGPYNEQFF | TGTGCCAGTAGTCCCGAGGGGGGACAGGGACCTTACAATGAGCAGTTCTTC
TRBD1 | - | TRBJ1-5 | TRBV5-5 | CASSRGTGGQQPQHF | TGTGCCAGCAGCCGAGGGACAGGGGGACAGCAGCCCCAGCATTTT
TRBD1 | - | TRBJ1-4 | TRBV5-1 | CASSNSGTGHEKLFF | TGCGCCAGCAGCAACTCCGGGACAGGGCACGAAAAACTGTTTTTT
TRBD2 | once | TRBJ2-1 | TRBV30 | CAWAGLAGGLEQFF | TGTGCCTGGGCGGGACTAGCGGGGGGGCTTGAGCAGTTCTTC
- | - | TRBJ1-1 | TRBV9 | CASSVSHGTLNTEAFF | TGTGCCAGCAGCGTAAGTCACGGGACACTGAACACTGAAGCTTTCTTT
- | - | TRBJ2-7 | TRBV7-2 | CASSPEPSYEQYF | TGTGCCAGCAGCCCCGAGCCCTCCTACGAGCAGTACTTC
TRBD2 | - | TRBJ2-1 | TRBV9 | CASSVAVWTSGGAPGNEQFF | TGTGCCAGCAGCGTAGCGGTCTGGACTAGCGGGGGGGCCCCCGGCAATGAGCAGTTCTTC
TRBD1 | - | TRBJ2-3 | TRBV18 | CASSPGTEADTQYF | TGTGCCAGCTCACCAGGGACAGAGGCAGATACGCAGTATTTT
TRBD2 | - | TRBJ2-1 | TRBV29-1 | CSVEDGLAGARNEQFF | TGCAGCGTTGAAGACGGCCTAGCGGGGGCGAGAAATGAGCAGTTCTTC
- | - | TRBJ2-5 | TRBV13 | CASSLQQETQYF | TGTGCCAGCAGCTTACAGCAAGAGACCCAGTACTTC
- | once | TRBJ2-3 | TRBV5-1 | CASSLAFSLGTDTQYF | TGCGCCAGCAGCTTGGCCTTTTCTCTAGGCACAGATACGCAGTATTTT